This T cell receptor beta chain appears in the sequencing data of a study of tumor-infiltrating lymphocytes in oesophageal squamous cell carcinoma. TCRdb fed the PCR reads into MiXCR, producing one record per CDR3 protein. This sample carries 15,000 to 20,000 distinct CDR3 sequences, around 50% of them seen once, and the ten largest clones take around 42%. This clonotype has a count of ten or more. A much larger clonotype is one base distant, so this may be a read error. The sequencing sample was made of normal esophageal tissue next to the tumor. This TCR was sampled from a female donor with esophageal squamous cell carcinoma.

In DNA form, the CDR3 reads TGTGCCAGCAGCTTAGCGCATCAGCGGGGGTTTGAGCAGTACTTC. The encoded protein is CASSLAHQRGFEQYF. The chain employs TRBV7-8 and TRBJ2-7, with 8 bases matching TRBD2. The CDR3 is 15 residues long. V lost 0 bases, J lost 7 bases, and 8 bases stayed unmatched. CDR1 is SGHVS and CDR2 is FQNEAQ in the germline V gene.